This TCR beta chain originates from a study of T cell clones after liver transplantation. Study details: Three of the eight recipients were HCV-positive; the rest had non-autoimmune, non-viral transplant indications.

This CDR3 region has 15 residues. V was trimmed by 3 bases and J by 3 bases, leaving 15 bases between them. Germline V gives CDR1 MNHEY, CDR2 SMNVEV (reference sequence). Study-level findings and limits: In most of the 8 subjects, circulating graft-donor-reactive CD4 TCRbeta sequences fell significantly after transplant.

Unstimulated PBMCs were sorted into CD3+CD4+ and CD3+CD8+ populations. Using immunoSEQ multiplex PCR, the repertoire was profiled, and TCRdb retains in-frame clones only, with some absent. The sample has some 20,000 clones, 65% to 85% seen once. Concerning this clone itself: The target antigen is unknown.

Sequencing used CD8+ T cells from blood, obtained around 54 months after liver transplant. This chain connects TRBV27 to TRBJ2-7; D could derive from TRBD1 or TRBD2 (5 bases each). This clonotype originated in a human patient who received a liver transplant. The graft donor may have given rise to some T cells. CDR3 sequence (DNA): TGTGCCAGCAGTTTGTGGGGACCCGAGGGCTACGAGCAGTACTTC. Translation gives CASSLWGPEGYEQYF.